Listed below are T cell receptor beta chains from one sample, sequenced in a study of blood T cell repertoires in COVID-19. Using immunoSEQ multiplex PCR, the repertoire was profiled, and TCRdb retains in-frame clones only, with some absent. The table shows about 97,000 clones, with 91% occurring only once. Material: peripheral blood. These receptors all come from a man in his fifties with acute or convalescent COVID-19. Each CDR3 is given with its conserved first and last residue. The D gene is left open where the match is weak. Size tells how often a clone was seen (once, few, many) or the class of an expanded clone, and some rows leave it out.

CDR3 DNA: TGTGCCAGCAGTTACCTAGCGGGGGGGGTCACAGATACGCAGTATTTT
CDR3 protein: CASSYLAGGVTDTQYF
V gene: TRBV6-5
D gene: TRBD2
clone size: NA
J gene: TRBJ2-3

CDR3 DNA: TGTGCCTGGAGTGTCGGGGGACAGGGGGTAAAGACCCAGTACTTC
CDR3 protein: CAWSVGGQGVKTQYF
V gene: TRBV30
D gene: TRBD1
clone size: NA
J gene: TRBJ2-5

CDR3 DNA: TGTGCCTCGTCCCCCTCTGGGGCCAACGTCCTGACTTTC
CDR3 protein: CASSPSGANVLTF
V gene: TRBV19
D gene: NA
clone size: NA
J gene: TRBJ2-6

CDR3 DNA: TGTGCCAGCAGCTTAAAGACAGGGGGCTATGGCTACACCTTC
CDR3 protein: CASSLKTGGYGYTF
V gene: TRBV7-9
D gene: TRBD1
clone size: NA
J gene: TRBJ1-2

CDR3 DNA: TGCAGCGTTGACGACGAGGCAGGGAGGCATACGCAGTATTTT
CDR3 protein: CSVDDEAGRHTQYF
V gene: TRBV29-1
D gene: NA
clone size: NA
J gene: TRBJ2-3

CDR3 DNA: TGTGCCAGCTCACGGGGCAGCTTGAACACTGAAGCTTTCTTT
CDR3 protein: CASSRGSLNTEAFF
V gene: TRBV18
D gene: NA
clone size: NA
J gene: TRBJ1-1

CDR3 DNA: TGCGCCAGCAGCTTGGGCGGAAATATTAATGAAAAACTGTTTTTT
CDR3 protein: CASSLGGNINEKLFF
V gene: TRBV5-1
D gene: NA
clone size: NA
J gene: TRBJ1-4

CDR3 DNA: TGTGCCAGCAGCTCAACGGGACAGCAAACCGTTAATGAAAAACTGTTTTTT
CDR3 protein: CASSSTGQQTVNEKLFF
V gene: TRBV7-9
D gene: TRBD1
clone size: NA
J gene: TRBJ1-4

CDR3 DNA: TGTGCCAGCAGCCCCCCGAGGACAGCTAACTATGGCTACACCTTC
CDR3 protein: CASSPPRTANYGYTF
V gene: TRBV7-2
D gene: NA
clone size: NA
J gene: TRBJ1-2

CDR3 DNA: TGTGCCAGTAGTTACTTCTATGGCTACACCTTC
CDR3 protein: CASSYFYGYTF
V gene: TRBV19
D gene: NA
clone size: NA
J gene: TRBJ1-2

CDR3 DNA: TGCGCCAGCAGCTTTACAGGGACGAACAATGAGCAGTTCTTC
CDR3 protein: CASSFTGTNNEQFF
V gene: TRBV5-1
D gene: NA
clone size: NA
J gene: TRBJ2-1

CDR3 DNA: TGTGCCAGCAGCTTGGGGGGGAGCAGGGTAGAGGCGCCCCAGCATTTT
CDR3 protein: CASSLGGSRVEAPQHF
V gene: TRBV7-9
D gene: NA
clone size: NA
J gene: TRBJ1-5

CDR3 DNA: TGTGCCAGCAGTTACGGTTCGGGACAGGGTAATGAAAAACTGTTTTTT
CDR3 protein: CASSYGSGQGNEKLFF
V gene: TRBV6-5
D gene: TRBD1
clone size: NA
J gene: TRBJ1-4

CDR3 DNA: TGCGCCAGCAGCGACCCACAGGGAAATTACAATGAGCAGTTCTTC
CDR3 protein: CASSDPQGNYNEQFF
V gene: TRBV5-1
D gene: NA
clone size: once
J gene: TRBJ2-1

CDR3 DNA: TGTGCCAGCAGCCAAGAGAGAGGGCGGTACAATGAGCAGTTCTTC
CDR3 protein: CASSQERGRYNEQFF
V gene: TRBV3-1/TRBV3-2
D gene: NA
clone size: NA
J gene: TRBJ2-1

CDR3 DNA: TGTGCCAGCTCACCGGAGAGTGGCTCTGGCTACACCTTC
CDR3 protein: CASSPESGSGYTF
V gene: TRBV18
D gene: NA
clone size: NA
J gene: TRBJ1-2

CDR3 DNA: TGTGCCAGCAAGAGGGGGACAGACAATCAGCCCCAGCATTTT
CDR3 protein: CASKRGTDNQPQHF
V gene: TRBV6-5
D gene: TRBD1
clone size: NA
J gene: TRBJ1-5

CDR3 DNA: TGTGCCAGCACCCTGGACACCTACGAGCAGTACTTC
CDR3 protein: CASTLDTYEQYF
V gene: TRBV7-9
D gene: NA
clone size: NA
J gene: TRBJ2-7

CDR3 DNA: TGTGCCACCAGTGATCCCCAGCGGGGGCGGTCAGATACGCAGTATTTT
CDR3 protein: CATSDPQRGRSDTQYF
V gene: TRBV24-1
D gene: TRBD2
clone size: NA
J gene: TRBJ2-3

CDR3 DNA: TGTGCCAGTAGTACTAGGGGCGGGGGGGCCGGTCCCAGCTCCTACAATGAGCAGTTCTTC
CDR3 protein: CASSTRGGGAGPSSYNEQFF
V gene: TRBV19
D gene: TRBD2
clone size: NA
J gene: TRBJ2-1

CDR3 DNA: TGTGCCACCAGCAGGAAGACAGGGACCTCCTACAATGAGCAGTTCTTC
CDR3 protein: CATSRKTGTSYNEQFF
V gene: TRBV15
D gene: TRBD1
clone size: NA
J gene: TRBJ2-1

CDR3 DNA: TGCGCCAGCAGCCTCACTAGCGGGGGTGGGGAGACCCAGTACTTC
CDR3 protein: CASSLTSGGGETQYF
V gene: TRBV5-1
D gene: TRBD2
clone size: NA
J gene: TRBJ2-5

CDR3 DNA: TGCGCCAGCAGCTTGGCCGGGACAGGAGGGGGCTACACCTTC
CDR3 protein: CASSLAGTGGGYTF
V gene: TRBV5-1
D gene: TRBD1
clone size: once
J gene: TRBJ1-2

CDR3 DNA: TGTGCCAGCAGTTTTAGGGGGCCTCGCACTGAAGCTTTCTTT
CDR3 protein: CASSFRGPRTEAFF
V gene: TRBV28
D gene: TRBD1
clone size: once
J gene: TRBJ1-1

CDR3 DNA: TGCAGTGCTGCGCGGGCTGAAGCTTTCTTT
CDR3 protein: CSAARAEAFF
V gene: TRBV20-1
D gene: NA
clone size: NA
J gene: TRBJ1-1

CDR3 DNA: TGTGCCAGCAGCGTAGAGACAGGACGAGATTCACCCCTCCACTTT
CDR3 protein: CASSVETGRDSPLHF
V gene: TRBV9
D gene: NA
clone size: NA
J gene: TRBJ1-6

CDR3 DNA: TGCGCCAGCAGCTTGGGTGGCGGCGGCTATGGCTACACCTTC
CDR3 protein: CASSLGGGGYGYTF
V gene: TRBV5-1
D gene: NA
clone size: NA
J gene: TRBJ1-2

CDR3 DNA: TGTGCCAGCAGCCCCTGGGGGGGAACTAATGAAAAACTGTTTTTT
CDR3 protein: CASSPWGGTNEKLFF
V gene: TRBV7-9
D gene: NA
clone size: NA
J gene: TRBJ1-4

CDR3 DNA: TGCGCCAGCAGCCAAGATTGGGCAGGGGATGAAAAACTGTTTTTT
CDR3 protein: CASSQDWAGDEKLFF
V gene: TRBV4-1
D gene: NA
clone size: once
J gene: TRBJ1-4

CDR3 DNA: TGTGCCAGCAGATCTCCCCATCCCGGTTTCGGTGAAAAACTGTTTTTT
CDR3 protein: CASRSPHPGFGEKLFF
V gene: TRBV27
D gene: NA
clone size: NA
J gene: TRBJ1-4

CDR3 DNA: TGCAGCGTTGTCAGGGGGACGGATACGCAGTATTTT
CDR3 protein: CSVVRGTDTQYF
V gene: TRBV29-1
D gene: TRBD1
clone size: once
J gene: TRBJ2-3

CDR3 DNA: TGTGCCAGTAGACAGACCCCGACGGTCTCGGAGCAGTTCTTC
CDR3 protein: CASRQTPTVSEQFF
V gene: TRBV19
D gene: NA
clone size: NA
J gene: TRBJ2-1

CDR3 DNA: TGCGCCAGCCGCGAATCTGGGGCCAACGTCCTGACTTTC
CDR3 protein: CASRESGANVLTF
V gene: TRBV5-1
D gene: NA
clone size: NA
J gene: TRBJ2-6

CDR3 DNA: TGTGCCAGCAGCCGGAAGCAGGGGGCTTTCTCAACTAATGAAAAACTGTTTTTT
CDR3 protein: CASSRKQGAFSTNEKLFF
V gene: TRBV7-6
D gene: TRBD1
clone size: NA
J gene: TRBJ1-4

CDR3 DNA: TGTGCCAGCTCACCACCCACAAGCAGGTACGAGCAGTACTTC
CDR3 protein: CASSPPTSRYEQYF
V gene: TRBV18
D gene: NA
clone size: NA
J gene: TRBJ2-7

CDR3 DNA: TGTGCCAGCAGCCAAGGAAGGACAGGGCGATCAAACACTGAAGCTTTCTTT
CDR3 protein: CASSQGRTGRSNTEAFF
V gene: TRBV3-1/TRBV3-2
D gene: TRBD1
clone size: NA
J gene: TRBJ1-1

CDR3 DNA: TGTGCCAGCTCACCACAGGCGGGGGGAAATTACGAGCAGTACTTC
CDR3 protein: CASSPQAGGNYEQYF
V gene: TRBV18
D gene: TRBD2
clone size: NA
J gene: TRBJ2-7

CDR3 DNA: TGCGCCAGCAGCCAAGGGACAGGGGAGAATCAGCCCCAGCATTTT
CDR3 protein: CASSQGTGENQPQHF
V gene: TRBV4-3
D gene: TRBD1
clone size: NA
J gene: TRBJ1-5

CDR3 DNA: TGTGCCACCAGCCCGGGACAGCCTGCAACTAATGAAAAACTGTTTTTT
CDR3 protein: CATSPGQPATNEKLFF
V gene: TRBV15
D gene: TRBD1
clone size: NA
J gene: TRBJ1-4

CDR3 DNA: TGTGCCAGCAGTGAAGTACCGGAGGGGGGGAACTATGGCTACACCTTC
CDR3 protein: CASSEVPEGGNYGYTF
V gene: TRBV6-1
D gene: NA
clone size: NA
J gene: TRBJ1-2

CDR3 DNA: TGTGCCAGCAGCCAAGTAGGGGGGGCTCGTGGCTACACCTTC
CDR3 protein: CASSQVGGARGYTF
V gene: TRBV3-1/TRBV3-2
D gene: NA
clone size: NA
J gene: TRBJ1-2

CDR3 DNA: TGTGCCAGCAGCTCTCAGGGGAGCATGAACACTGAAGCTTTCTTT
CDR3 protein: CASSSQGSMNTEAFF
V gene: TRBV7-2
D gene: NA
clone size: once
J gene: TRBJ1-1

CDR3 DNA: TGTGCCAGCTCGACAGGGGTACGAGGAAACACCATATATTTT
CDR3 protein: CASSTGVRGNTIYF
V gene: TRBV6-5
D gene: TRBD1
clone size: NA
J gene: TRBJ1-3

CDR3 DNA: TGCGCCAGCAGTCTAACCAGGGATTCAGGGTCCTACAATGAGCAGTTCTTC
CDR3 protein: CASSLTRDSGSYNEQFF
V gene: TRBV5-1
D gene: NA
clone size: NA
J gene: TRBJ2-1

CDR3 DNA: TGTGCCAGTAGTCTCACAGGGGGCCAAACTGAAGCTTTCTTT
CDR3 protein: CASSLTGGQTEAFF
V gene: TRBV19
D gene: TRBD1
clone size: once
J gene: TRBJ1-1